Listed below are T cell receptor beta chains from one sample, sequenced in a study of T-cell memory formation after mild COVID-19. TCRdb recomputed calls from the 5' RACE reads with MiXCR, one row per CDR3 protein. The table includes about 270,000 distinct CDR3 sequences, around 17% detected once. The sample was PBMCs or a T cell subset sorted from them (not recorded which). Every receptor here comes from a man aged 18 to 29 who had mild COVID-19 (a few samples of this study predate the infection). Cell type and time point are not known. CDR3s include the opening cysteine and the closing phenylalanine or tryptophan. D genes are given only for firm matches. The size field is filled for only some rows; it gives once, few, many or a size class.

v_call: TRBV7-9
clone_size: few
j_call: TRBJ2-1
d_call: -
cdr3_nt: TGTGCCAGCAGCTTCCTGACCAATGAGCAGTTCTTC
cdr3_aa: CASSFLTNEQFF

v_call: TRBV7-2
clone_size: -
j_call: TRBJ2-5
d_call: TRBD1
cdr3_nt: TGTGCCAGCAGCCCTAGGACAGGGGATCAAGAGACCCAGTACTTC
cdr3_aa: CASSPRTGDQETQYF

v_call: TRBV5-1
clone_size: few
j_call: TRBJ1-1
d_call: TRBD1
cdr3_nt: TGCGCCAGCAGCTTGGAACCAGGGGGGCCTGAAGCTTTCTTT
cdr3_aa: CASSLEPGGPEAFF

v_call: TRBV29-1
clone_size: -
j_call: TRBJ1-1
d_call: TRBD1
cdr3_nt: TGCAGCGTTGAACGGGTTGACAGGGTGAGAATCTTT
cdr3_aa: CSVERVDRVRIF

v_call: TRBV29-1
clone_size: -
j_call: TRBJ2-1
d_call: -
cdr3_nt: TGCAGCGTTGAGGGTCCCAAATATCCATGGACAGCCAACAATGAGCAGTTCTTC
cdr3_aa: CSVEGPKYPWTANNEQFF

v_call: TRBV5-1
clone_size: -
j_call: TRBJ2-4
d_call: -
cdr3_nt: TGCGCCAGCAGCTTGGCAACAGGGAGAATGGGGAACATTCAGTACTTC
cdr3_aa: CASSLATGRMGNIQYF

v_call: TRBV28
clone_size: -
j_call: TRBJ1-1
d_call: -
cdr3_nt: TGTGCCAGCCTACAGATATACACTGAAGCTTTCTTT
cdr3_aa: CASLQIYTEAFF

v_call: TRBV6-5
clone_size: few
j_call: TRBJ1-1
d_call: -
cdr3_nt: TGTGCCAGCAGTTCCCCAGGAGCAATGAACACTGAAGCTTTCTTT
cdr3_aa: CASSSPGAMNTEAFF

v_call: TRBV20-1
clone_size: -
j_call: TRBJ2-7
d_call: -
cdr3_nt: TGCAGTGCTAGAGAAACAGGTGCCTACGAGCAGTACTTC
cdr3_aa: CSARETGAYEQYF

v_call: TRBV19
clone_size: many
j_call: TRBJ2-7
d_call: -
cdr3_nt: TGTGCCAGTAGCACTTGGCTGCCAGGGAGCTCCTACGAGCAGTACTTC
cdr3_aa: CASSTWLPGSSYEQYF

v_call: TRBV7-6
clone_size: few
j_call: TRBJ2-7
d_call: -
cdr3_nt: TGTGCCAGCAGCTCTGACAGGAACGAGCAGTACTTC
cdr3_aa: CASSSDRNEQYF

v_call: TRBV12-3/TRBV12-4
clone_size: few
j_call: TRBJ2-1
d_call: TRBD1
cdr3_nt: TGTGCCAGCACTATTGGGGACAGGGGGATTGAGCAGTTCTTC
cdr3_aa: CASTIGDRGIEQFF

v_call: TRBV30
clone_size: -
j_call: TRBJ2-3
d_call: -
cdr3_nt: TGTGCCTGGAGTGTACCTGGGGGGGCACATACGCAGTATTTT
cdr3_aa: CAWSVPGGAHTQYF

v_call: TRBV7-6
clone_size: -
j_call: TRBJ2-2
d_call: -
cdr3_nt: TGTGCCAGCAGCCCTCAGACCGGGGGAGACACCGGGGAGCTGTTTTTT
cdr3_aa: CASSPQTGGDTGELFF

v_call: TRBV5-1
clone_size: -
j_call: TRBJ1-4
d_call: TRBD1
cdr3_nt: TGCGCCAGCCGGACAGGGGATGCTAATGAAAAACTGTTTTTT
cdr3_aa: CASRTGDANEKLFF

v_call: TRBV20-1
clone_size: many
j_call: TRBJ2-5
d_call: -
cdr3_nt: TGCAGTGCTAGTGTAAACCGAGGGGGACTCCAAGAGACCCAGTACTTC
cdr3_aa: CSASVNRGGLQETQYF

v_call: TRBV7-2
clone_size: many
j_call: TRBJ2-7
d_call: TRBD1
cdr3_nt: TGTGCCAGCAGCGTCGGGACAGGGTACTACGAGCAGTACTTC
cdr3_aa: CASSVGTGYYEQYF

v_call: TRBV4-1
clone_size: -
j_call: TRBJ2-3
d_call: TRBD2
cdr3_nt: TGCGCCAGCAGCCAAGGGCGAGCGGGGGACCATCAGTATTTT
cdr3_aa: CASSQGRAGDHQYF

v_call: TRBV10-1
clone_size: -
j_call: TRBJ2-1
d_call: -
cdr3_nt: TGCGCCAGCAGTGAGAACAGGGTTCTGGATGAGCAGTTCTTC
cdr3_aa: CASSENRVLDEQFF

v_call: TRBV12-3/TRBV12-4
clone_size: -
j_call: TRBJ1-5
d_call: -
cdr3_nt: TGTGCCAGCAGTCTAGACAGCCAAAAGCCCCAGCATTTT
cdr3_aa: CASSLDSQKPQHF

v_call: TRBV4-1
clone_size: few
j_call: TRBJ2-3
d_call: -
cdr3_nt: TGCGCCAGCAGGCAAGGGGTAGGGGCGGCAGATACGCAGTATTTT
cdr3_aa: CASRQGVGAADTQYF

v_call: TRBV7-3
clone_size: -
j_call: TRBJ2-2
d_call: TRBD1
cdr3_nt: TGTGCCAGCAGCTTAGCGGACAGGGATACCGGGGAGCTGTTTTTT
cdr3_aa: CASSLADRDTGELFF

v_call: TRBV5-1
clone_size: many
j_call: TRBJ1-2
d_call: TRBD1
cdr3_nt: TGCGCCAGCAGCCCGAACAGGGGGACCAACTATGGCTACACCTTC
cdr3_aa: CASSPNRGTNYGYTF

v_call: TRBV20-1
clone_size: -
j_call: TRBJ2-5
d_call: -
cdr3_nt: TGCAGTGCTACGTCCCGGGGTGGGCAAGAGACCCAGTACTTC
cdr3_aa: CSATSRGGQETQYF

v_call: TRBV5-1
clone_size: many
j_call: TRBJ2-3
d_call: -
cdr3_nt: TGCGCCAGCAGCTTGTGGCCATCGGATACGCAGTATTTT
cdr3_aa: CASSLWPSDTQYF

v_call: TRBV6-5
clone_size: -
j_call: TRBJ2-3
d_call: -
cdr3_nt: TGTGCCAGCAGTACAGGTTCCACAGATACGCAGTATTTT
cdr3_aa: CASSTGSTDTQYF

v_call: TRBV14
clone_size: few
j_call: TRBJ1-4
d_call: -
cdr3_nt: TGTGCCAGCAGCCAAGAACTTTCGGGGGCGGCTAATGAAAAACTGTTTTTT
cdr3_aa: CASSQELSGAANEKLFF

v_call: TRBV5-4
clone_size: few
j_call: TRBJ2-6
d_call: -
cdr3_nt: TGTGCCAGCAGCTTGAGAACGGGGGACAGATTCTCTGGGGCCAACGTCCTGACTTTC
cdr3_aa: CASSLRTGDRFSGANVLTF

v_call: TRBV7-3
clone_size: -
j_call: TRBJ2-5
d_call: TRBD2
cdr3_nt: TGTGCCAGCAGCTTAGGCCTAGCGGGGGGTCAAGAGAACCAGTACTTC
cdr3_aa: CASSLGLAGGQENQYF

v_call: TRBV15
clone_size: -
j_call: TRBJ1-5
d_call: TRBD1
cdr3_nt: TGTGCCACCAGCGGGACAGGGCAACAGCCCCAGCATTTT
cdr3_aa: CATSGTGQQPQHF

v_call: TRBV18
clone_size: few
j_call: TRBJ2-5
d_call: -
cdr3_nt: TGTGCCAGCTCACCCCGTCGTCGTGAGACCCAGTACTTC
cdr3_aa: CASSPRRRETQYF

v_call: TRBV12-3/TRBV12-4
clone_size: -
j_call: TRBJ2-3
d_call: TRBD2
cdr3_nt: TGTGCCAGCAGTCCAGGACTAGCGGGGGGTTCGGGGTATACGCAGTATTTT
cdr3_aa: CASSPGLAGGSGYTQYF

v_call: TRBV13
clone_size: -
j_call: TRBJ2-7
d_call: TRBD1
cdr3_nt: TGTGCCAGCAGCACATCCGGGACAGGGGAGCAGTACTTC
cdr3_aa: CASSTSGTGEQYF

v_call: TRBV5-1
clone_size: -
j_call: TRBJ1-5
d_call: -
cdr3_nt: TGCGCCAGCAGCTTGGACCTTCAGCCCCAGCATTTT
cdr3_aa: CASSLDLQPQHF

v_call: TRBV24-1
clone_size: few
j_call: TRBJ2-7
d_call: -
cdr3_nt: TGTGCCACCAGTGATTTGAGCTACGAGCAGTACTTC
cdr3_aa: CATSDLSYEQYF

v_call: TRBV6-2/TRBV6-3
clone_size: many
j_call: TRBJ2-3
d_call: -
cdr3_nt: TGTGCCAGCAGTTACAGGGGTCCAACGCAGTATTTT
cdr3_aa: CASSYRGPTQYF

v_call: TRBV12-3/TRBV12-4
clone_size: -
j_call: TRBJ1-1
d_call: -
cdr3_nt: TGTGCCAGCGCGTCGGGGGGGGCTAACACTGAAGCTTTCTTT
cdr3_aa: CASASGGANTEAFF

v_call: TRBV28
clone_size: -
j_call: TRBJ1-1
d_call: -
cdr3_nt: TGTGCCAGCGGGCTCCCTCGAGGCACTGAAGCTTTCTTT
cdr3_aa: CASGLPRGTEAFF

v_call: TRBV7-6
clone_size: few
j_call: TRBJ2-5
d_call: TRBD2
cdr3_nt: TGTGCCAGCAGCTTAATGGCGGGGGGCCTCCAAGAGACCCAGTACTTC
cdr3_aa: CASSLMAGGLQETQYF

v_call: TRBV29-1
clone_size: -
j_call: TRBJ1-2
d_call: -
cdr3_nt: TGCAGCGTGGGTTTGGTCTATGGCTACACCTTC
cdr3_aa: CSVGLVYGYTF

v_call: TRBV5-1
clone_size: many
j_call: TRBJ2-3
d_call: TRBD2
cdr3_nt: TGCGCCAGCAGCCTTAGCGGGGGGACTAGCACAGATACGCAGTATTTT
cdr3_aa: CASSLSGGTSTDTQYF

v_call: TRBV6-5
clone_size: few
j_call: TRBJ2-5
d_call: -
cdr3_nt: TGTGCCAGCAGTGCCTCAAATGGAGAGACCCAGTACTTC
cdr3_aa: CASSASNGETQYF

v_call: TRBV7-2
clone_size: -
j_call: TRBJ2-3
d_call: TRBD2
cdr3_nt: TGTGCCAGCAGCTCGACTAGCGGGGTTCTGGATACGCAGTATTTT
cdr3_aa: CASSSTSGVLDTQYF